This T cell receptor (beta chain) was obtained from a study of identical twins. MiXCR was run by TCRdb on the 5' RACE reads, yielding one entry per CDR3 protein. The data show roughly 1.6 million distinct CDR3 sequences, roughly a third seen once. Germline CDR1 reads SGHVS; CDR2 reads FQNEAQ. The CDR3 is 15 residues long. The chain has TRBV7-8 and TRBJ2-4; 8 bases match TRBD1. The J call may be faulty, since TRBJ2-7 better matches the DNA end. Specimen: cord blood. The source is a newborn girl in good health. For the CDR3, the DNA is TGTGCCAGCAGCACACTCGGGACAGGACGTCGCGAGCAGTACTTC. Its protein product is CASSTLGTGRREQYF.